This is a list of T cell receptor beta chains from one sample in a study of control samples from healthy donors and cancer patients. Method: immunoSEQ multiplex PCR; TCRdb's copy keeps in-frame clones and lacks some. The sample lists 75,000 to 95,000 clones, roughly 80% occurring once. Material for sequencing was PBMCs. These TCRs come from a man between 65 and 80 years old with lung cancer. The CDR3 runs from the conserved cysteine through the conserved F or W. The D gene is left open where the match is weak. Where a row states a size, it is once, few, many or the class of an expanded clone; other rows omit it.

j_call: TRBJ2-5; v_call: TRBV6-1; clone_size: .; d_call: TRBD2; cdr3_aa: CASSGLIAGGPQETQYF; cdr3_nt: TGTGCCAGCAGTGGCCTGATAGCGGGGGGGCCGCAAGAGACCCAGTACTTC
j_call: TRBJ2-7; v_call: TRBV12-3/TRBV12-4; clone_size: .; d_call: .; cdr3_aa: CAVQRRYEQYF; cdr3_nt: TGTGCCGTCCAACGCCGCTACGAGCAGTACTTC
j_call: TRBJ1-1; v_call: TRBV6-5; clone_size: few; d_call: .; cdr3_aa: CASSYAGLNTEAFF; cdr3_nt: TGTGCCAGCAGTTATGCGGGGCTGAACACTGAAGCTTTCTTT
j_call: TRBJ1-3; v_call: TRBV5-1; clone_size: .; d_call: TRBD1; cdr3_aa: CASSARPTSGTGGNTIYF; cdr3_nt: TGCGCCAGCAGCGCAAGACCTACATCCGGGACAGGTGGAAACACCATATATTTT
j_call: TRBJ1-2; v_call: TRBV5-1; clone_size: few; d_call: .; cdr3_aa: CASSLVGEGYTF; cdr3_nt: TGCGCCAGCAGCTTGGTAGGGGAAGGCTACACCTTC
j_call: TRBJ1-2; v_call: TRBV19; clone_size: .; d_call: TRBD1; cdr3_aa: CASSMGTGLIYGYTF; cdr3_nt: TGTGCCAGTAGTATGGGGACAGGGTTAATTTATGGCTACACCTTC
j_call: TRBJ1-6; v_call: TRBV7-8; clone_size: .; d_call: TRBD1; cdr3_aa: CASSHSRGQGDSPLHF; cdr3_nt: TGTGCCAGCAGCCATTCTCGGGGACAGGGGGATTCACCCCTCCACTTT
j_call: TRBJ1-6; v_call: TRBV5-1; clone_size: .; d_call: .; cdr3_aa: CASSFDPERSPLHF; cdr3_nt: TGCGCCAGCAGCTTCGACCCCGAAAGATCACCCCTCCACTTT
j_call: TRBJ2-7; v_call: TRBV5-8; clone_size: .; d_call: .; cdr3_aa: CASSHGSFSYEQYF; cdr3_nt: TGTGCCAGCAGCCACGGGAGCTTTTCCTACGAGCAGTACTTC
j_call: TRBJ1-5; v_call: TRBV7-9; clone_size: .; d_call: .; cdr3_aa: CASSPPGGNQPQHF; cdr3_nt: TGTGCCAGCAGCCCACCCGGGGGGAATCAGCCCCAGCATTTT
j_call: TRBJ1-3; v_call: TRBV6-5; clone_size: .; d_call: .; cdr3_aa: CATRAGNTIYF; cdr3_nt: TGTGCCACCAGAGCCGGAAACACCATATATTTT
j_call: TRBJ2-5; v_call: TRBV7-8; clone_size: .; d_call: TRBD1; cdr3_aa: CASSPTGRGLLETQYF; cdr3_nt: TGTGCCAGCAGCCCTACGGGCAGGGGGCTATTGGAGACCCAGTACTTC
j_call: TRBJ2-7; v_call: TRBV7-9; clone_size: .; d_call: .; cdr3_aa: CASSVTGGTYEQYF; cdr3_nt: TGTGCCAGCAGCGTGACAGGCGGAACCTACGAGCAGTACTTC
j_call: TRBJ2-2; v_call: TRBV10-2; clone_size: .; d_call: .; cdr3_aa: CASSLSPGELFF; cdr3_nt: TGCGCCAGCAGTCTTAGCCCCGGGGAGCTGTTTTTT
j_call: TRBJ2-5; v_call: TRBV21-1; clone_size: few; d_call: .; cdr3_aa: CASKGRDRKETQYF; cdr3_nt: TGTGCCAGCAAAGGGCGGGACAGAAAAGAGACCCAGTACTTC
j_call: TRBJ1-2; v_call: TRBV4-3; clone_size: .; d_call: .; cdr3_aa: CASSLEGPGEFYGYTF; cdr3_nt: TGCGCCAGCAGCCTAGAGGGTCCGGGAGAGTTCTATGGCTACACCTTC
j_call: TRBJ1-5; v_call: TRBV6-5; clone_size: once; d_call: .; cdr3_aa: CASSLAGGSQPQHF; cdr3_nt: TGTGCCAGCAGCCTAGCCGGGGGGTCTCAGCCCCAGCATTTT
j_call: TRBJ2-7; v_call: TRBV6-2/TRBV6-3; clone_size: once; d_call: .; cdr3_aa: CASSYLTGSGEQYF; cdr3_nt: TGTGCCAGCAGTTACTTAACAGGTTCGGGAGAGCAGTACTTC
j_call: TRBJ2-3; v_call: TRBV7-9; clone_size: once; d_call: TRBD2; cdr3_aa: CASSFGTSRTDTQYF; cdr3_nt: TGTGCCAGCAGCTTTGGGACTAGTCGCACAGATACGCAGTATTTT
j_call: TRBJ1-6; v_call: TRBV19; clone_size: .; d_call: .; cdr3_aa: CASSMDSNYNSPLHF; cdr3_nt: TGTGCCAGTAGTATGGACAGTAACTATAATTCACCCCTCCACTTT
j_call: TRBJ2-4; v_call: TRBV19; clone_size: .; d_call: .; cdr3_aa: CASGEKNIQYF; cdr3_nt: TGTGCCAGTGGGGAAAAAAACATTCAGTACTTC
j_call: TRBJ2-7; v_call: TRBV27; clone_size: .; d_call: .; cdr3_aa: CASRQLGGANEQYF; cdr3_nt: TGTGCCAGCAGGCAGCTTGGGGGGGCAAACGAGCAGTACTTC
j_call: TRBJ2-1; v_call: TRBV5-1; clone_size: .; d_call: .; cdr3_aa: CASSLSAGWNEQFF; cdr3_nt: TGCGCCAGCAGCTTGTCGGCAGGGTGGAATGAGCAGTTCTTC
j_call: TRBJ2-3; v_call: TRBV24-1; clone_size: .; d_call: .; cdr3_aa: CATSDFPAFSTDTQYF; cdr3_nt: TGTGCCACCAGTGATTTTCCAGCATTCAGCACAGATACGCAGTATTTT
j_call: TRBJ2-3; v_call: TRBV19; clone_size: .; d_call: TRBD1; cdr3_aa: CASSKDRGLTDTQYF; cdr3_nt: TGTGCCAGTAGTAAAGACAGGGGGCTCACAGATACGCAGTATTTT
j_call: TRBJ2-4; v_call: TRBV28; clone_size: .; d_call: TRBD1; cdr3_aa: CASSPGTGKNIQYF; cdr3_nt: TGTGCCAGCAGCCCCGGGACAGGCAAAAACATTCAGTACTTC
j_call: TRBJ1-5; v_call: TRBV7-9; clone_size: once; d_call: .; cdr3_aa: CASSLGGSGRGGNQPQHF; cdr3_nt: TGTGCCAGCAGCTTAGGAGGCTCAGGGAGGGGTGGCAATCAGCCCCAGCATTTT
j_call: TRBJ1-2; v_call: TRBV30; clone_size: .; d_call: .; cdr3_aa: CAWSVTFGGTNYGYTF; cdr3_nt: TGTGCCTGGAGTGTAACGTTCGGGGGAACTAACTATGGCTACACCTTC
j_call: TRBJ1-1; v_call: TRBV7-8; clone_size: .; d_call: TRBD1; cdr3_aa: CASSPTGGLGTEAFF; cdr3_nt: TGTGCCAGCAGCCCGACAGGGGGGCTGGGTACTGAAGCTTTCTTT
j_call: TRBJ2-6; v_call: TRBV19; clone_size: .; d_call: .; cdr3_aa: CASSRGAGANVLTF; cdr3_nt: TGTGCCAGTAGTAGGGGTGCCGGGGCCAACGTCCTGACTTTC
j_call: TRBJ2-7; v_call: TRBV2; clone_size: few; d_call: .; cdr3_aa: CASSDTATFSYEQYF; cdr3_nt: TGTGCCAGCAGTGACACAGCGACCTTCTCCTACGAGCAGTACTTC
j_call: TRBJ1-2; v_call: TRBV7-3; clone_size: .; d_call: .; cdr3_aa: CASSLSRTSNYGYTF; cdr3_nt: TGTGCCAGCAGCCTATCCCGAACCTCTAACTATGGCTACACCTTC
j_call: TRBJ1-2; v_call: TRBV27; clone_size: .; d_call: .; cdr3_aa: CASSLFPGDYYGYTF; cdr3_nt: TGTGCCAGCAGTTTATTCCCAGGGGACTACTATGGCTACACCTTC